This T cell receptor beta chain emerged from a study of blood T cell repertoires in COVID-19. J gave up 4 bases and V 7 bases, and 8 bases lay outside the gene matches. The CDR3 contains 13 residues. The germline V gene encodes CDR1 SGHRS and CDR2 YFSETQ. TCRdb keeps only in-frame clones here, not all; method: immunoSEQ multiplex PCR. The sample shows about 64,000 clones, approximately 88% of them seen only once. This clonotype was obtained from a woman in her sixties or seventies with COVID-19, enrolled during active disease. The chain has TRBV5-1 and TRBJ2-7, with TRBD1 matching 7 bases. What was sequenced was peripheral blood. CDR3 amino acids: CASGDSNWYEQYF. For the CDR3, the DNA is TGCGCCAGCGGGGACAGTAACTGGTACGAGCAGTACTTC.